The 4 T cell receptor beta chains in this list originate from one sample, sequenced in a study of T cells after yellow fever vaccination. TCRdb re-called the 5' RACE reads with MiXCR, one entry per CDR3 protein. Of hundreds of thousands of distinct CDR3 sequences in the sample, around 4.9% were seen once. This specimen consisted of CD4+ T cells sorted from PBMCs, obtained on the day of the yellow fever booster vaccination. These receptors came from a young man who received the YFV17D yellow fever vaccine.

Only a few counts were recorded for this clonotype. V gene TRBV5-1 combines with J gene TRBJ2-7; D gene ambiguous. The germline V gene encodes CDR1 SGHRS and CDR2 YFSETQ. CDR3 size: 15 residues. Between the trimmed V and J ends, which lost 4 bases and 0 bases, there was a span of 14 bases. The CDR3 DNA is TGCGCCAGCAGCATAGGCCACAGTGACTCCTACGAGCAGTACTTC. Encoded protein: CASSIGHSDSYEQYF.

The chain joins TRBV7-2 to TRBJ2-7, with D possibly TRBD1 on 6 matching bases. The V end lost 4 bases, the J end lost 10 bases, and 14 bases lay between the germline ends. The CDR3 runs to 12 residues. CDR1 SGHTA and CDR2 FQGNSA come from the germline V gene. The CDR3 nucleotides are TGTGCCAGCAGCTCGGACAGACGAGGACAGTACTTC. As protein: CASSSDRRGQYF.

V and J are TRBV20-1 and TRBJ1-5; D is ambiguous. The ends were cut back, 6 bases at V and 1 base at J, with 10 bases in the middle. Germline V gene lookup returns CDR1 DFQATT and CDR2 SNEGSKA (reference sequence). The CDR3 has 13 residues. CDR3 amino acids: CSAMAQSNQPQHF. CDR3 nucleotides: TGCAGTGCCATGGCGCAGAGCAATCAGCCCCAGCATTTT.

This clonotype has a count of ten or more. No conserved phenylalanine or tryptophan is present at the end of the CDR3, so a read error is the likely explanation. The DNA is omitted, as the CDR3 cannot be located on it reliably, and the CDR3 follows TCRdb's listing. The chain links TRBV20-1 to TRBJ2-1; the DNA was not compared with TRBD2, the D call given in the table. The CDR3 length is 13 residues, termini included. Looked up from germline, CDR1 is DFQATT and CDR2 is SNEGSKA (reference sequence). CDR3 sequence: CSASLPHLAGGLL.